This T cell receptor beta chain was observed in a study of early T cells in non-severe SARS-CoV-2 infection. The wider study: Bulk RNA isolated from unsorted whole blood underwent sequencing; chains were not paired. Study-wide points: Sequences matched to VDJdb favored anti-spike CD8 responses, while private and CD4 specificities were missed.

The V and J ends lost 6 bases and 7 bases respectively, with 19 bases between them. This CDR3 is 15 amino acids long. The TCR library protocol attached unique molecular identifiers to the individual cDNA molecules. One entry per CDR3 protein results from TCRdb running MiXCR on the 5' RACE reads. The table lists more than 55,000 distinct CDR3 sequences, around 4.2% of them singletons. The sample holds many counts of this clonotype. Its antigen remains unidentified. V is TRBV12-3 or TRBV12-4 and J is TRBJ1-5; D might be TRBD1 (6 bases). The TCR originated in an adult who was a healthcare worker with PCR-confirmed SARS-CoV-2 infection or an uninfected control (not recorded which). The donor label of this sample is uncertain. The sample consisted of whole blood, taken at baseline. The CDR3 region has the DNA TGTGCCAGCAGCAGAACTGGGGGCGCGATCCAGCCCCAGCATTTT. Its translation is CASSRTGGAIQPQHF.